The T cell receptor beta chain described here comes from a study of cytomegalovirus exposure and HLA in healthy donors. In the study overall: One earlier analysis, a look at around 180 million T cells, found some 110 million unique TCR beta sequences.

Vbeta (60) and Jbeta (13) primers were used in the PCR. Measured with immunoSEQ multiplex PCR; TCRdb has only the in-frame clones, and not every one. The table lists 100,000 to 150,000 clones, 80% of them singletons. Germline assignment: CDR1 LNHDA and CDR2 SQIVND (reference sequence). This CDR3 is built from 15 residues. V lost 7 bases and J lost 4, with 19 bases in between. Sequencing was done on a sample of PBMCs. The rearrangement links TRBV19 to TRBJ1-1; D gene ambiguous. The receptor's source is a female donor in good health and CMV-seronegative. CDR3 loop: CASKSLGEGSTEAFF. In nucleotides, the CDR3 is TGTGCCAGTAAGAGTCTCGGGGAGGGATCCACTGAAGCTTTCTTT.